This TCR beta chain was recovered during a study of CD4 and CD8 cells across lung adenocarcinoma regions. A remark on this clonotype: Its ends do not fully match the called genes, so a read error is possible.

TCRdb analysed the PCR reads with MiXCR anew, one entry per CDR3 protein. The sample comprises approximately 9,600 distinct CDR3 sequences, 40% to 65% of which are singletons, and approximately 20% rests with the top ten. The patients had localized lung adenocarcinoma, a non-small cell subtype. Material: CD4+ T cells from the margin of a lung tumor. This receptor was taken from a male donor with lung adenocarcinoma. The CD4 and CD8 labels of this study may be unreliable.

The CDR3 sequence is CAIREVREANTGALYF. The CDR3 DNA sequence: TGTGCCATCCGTGAGGTCCGTGAGGCGAACACCGGGGCGCTGTATTTT. This chain uses TRBV10-3 with TRBJ2-3, with D perhaps given as TRBD1 or TRBD2 (5 bases each). The CDR3 loop spans 16 amino acids. Per the germline V gene, CDR1 is ENHRY and CDR2 is SYGVKD.